This entry concerns a single TCR beta chain. V was clipped by 2 bases and J by 2 bases; unmatched bases: 7. Germline lookup yields CDR1 SQVTM and CDR2 ANQGSEA. This CDR3 spans 16 amino acids. The time point is: baseline, week 1 (first vaccination visit). Sample treatment: pre-vaccination baseline after standard-of-care therapy. This sample was taken from a study of a mutant IDH1 vaccine in newly diagnosed glioma. Profiled with immunoSEQ multiplex PCR; TCRdb holds only in-frame clones, not every one. The sample shows roughly 86,000 clones, 80% of them seen only once. The starting material was PBMCs, obtained from a glioma patient treated with radiotherapy, temozolomide or both. This chain connects TRBV29-1 to TRBJ2-1; TRBD1 matches at 9 bases. This sequence originates from a man aged 35-49 years with glioma. In DNA form, the CDR3 reads TGCAGCGTTGAACCCCCCGACAGGGGGGCCTACAATGAGCAGTTCTTC. This gives the protein CSVEPPDRGAYNEQFF.